A selection of T cell receptor beta chains follows, all from one sample in a study of cytomegalovirus exposure and HLA in healthy donors. Sequencing used immunoSEQ multiplex PCR; TCRdb keeps in-frame clones, though not all of them. The repertoire holds approximately 160,000 clones, with roughly 89% as singletons. Sample: PBMCs. These receptors came from a woman younger than 30 in good health and CMV-seropositive. Each CDR3 is given with its conserved first and last residue. D genes are given only for firm matches. Rows give clone size only sometimes, using once, few, many, or a class for an expanded clone.

TRBJ1-2,-,TRBV5-1,-,TGCGCCAGCAGCTTGTCCCGGGAGAACTATGGCTACACCTTC,CASSLSRENYGYTF
TRBJ2-5,-,TRBV6-6,TRBD2,TGTGCCAGCAGTTCAAGACTAGCGGGGGCCCGAGAGACCCAGTACTTC,CASSSRLAGARETQYF
TRBJ2-3,-,TRBV27,TRBD2,TGTGCCAGCAGTAGGACTAGCGGGAAGGGCCGTGATACGCAGTATTTT,CASSRTSGKGRDTQYF
TRBJ2-2,-,TRBV11-2,-,TGTGCCAGCAGCTTAAAATCCGGGAACACCGGGGAGCTGTTTTTT,CASSLKSGNTGELFF
TRBJ2-7,-,TRBV6-5,-,TGTGCCAGCAGTTACGTGGGGGCCAACTACGAGCAGTACTTC,CASSYVGANYEQYF
TRBJ2-2,few,TRBV19,-,TGTGCCAGTAGTATAACCGACAGCTTGACCGGGGAGCTGTTTTTT,CASSITDSLTGELFF
TRBJ2-5,-,TRBV18,TRBD1,TGTGCCAGCTCACCGAGCCGGACAGGGGCCAAAGAGACCCAGTACTTC,CASSPSRTGAKETQYF
TRBJ2-7,-,TRBV9,-,TGTGCCAGCAGCGTAGTCCCAGCGGTGAGCTCCTACGAGCAGTACTTC,CASSVVPAVSSYEQYF
TRBJ2-7,once,TRBV1,-,TGCACCAGCAGCCCTCTCTCTCGGGCGGACTTGTCCTACGAGCAGTACTTC,CTSSPLSRADLSYEQYF
TRBJ2-5,-,TRBV28,TRBD2,TGTGCCAGCAGTACCTCAACAGGACTAGCGGGAGTCCAAGAGACCCAGTACTTC,CASSTSTGLAGVQETQYF
TRBJ1-2,-,TRBV6-1,-,TGTGCCAGCAGTGAACTCGGACAGTCGCCCTATGGCTACACCTTC,CASSELGQSPYGYTF
TRBJ1-3,-,TRBV28,TRBD1,TGTGCCAGCAGTTTTGGGACAGATGGAAACACCATATATTTT,CASSFGTDGNTIYF
TRBJ2-3,-,TRBV5-1,-,TGCGCCAGCAGCTTGGTACCCCCGGCGGGCCGTATGGGCACAGATACGCAGTATTTT,CASSLVPPAGRMGTDTQYF
TRBJ2-1,-,TRBV6-9,TRBD2,TGTGCCAGCACCTACAACCTTCCAGCGGGAGAAGGTGAGCAGTTCTTC,CASTYNLPAGEGEQFF
TRBJ2-7,-,TRBV7-2,TRBD2,TGTGCCAGCAGCTTAGACGGGAGGGCCTCCTACGAGCAGTACTTC,CASSLDGRASYEQYF
TRBJ1-5,-,TRBV6-5,-,TGTGCCAGCAGCCAGTACAATCAGCCCCAGCATTTT,CASSQYNQPQHF
TRBJ2-3,-,TRBV27,-,TGTGCCAGCAGTTACCGTATGGAGCGGCCGCTCACAGATACGCAGTATTTT,CASSYRMERPLTDTQYF